A selection of T cell receptor beta chains follows, all from one sample in a study of T cells in Graves' hyperthyroidism and ophthalmopathy. TCRdb fed the multiplex PCR reads into MiXCR, producing one record per CDR3 protein. The sample lists about 560,000 distinct CDR3 sequences, over 15% occurring once. Material for sequencing was blood. The receptors were sampled from a woman between 18 and 30 years old with Graves' hyperthyroidism. Each CDR3 is given with its conserved first and last residue. A D gene is named only where the DNA matches it firmly. The size entry is marked missing in some rows and otherwise reads once, few, many or a size class.

d_call,v_call,j_call,clone_size,cdr3_nt,cdr3_aa
NA,TRBV2,TRBJ2-3,NA,TGTGCCAGCAGACAGGTAGATACGCAGTATTTT,CASRQVDTQYF
NA,TRBV19,TRBJ2-7,NA,TGTGCCAGTAGCCACCGAACAGGGCCAAGGAGCTCCTACGAGCAGTACTTC,CASSHRTGPRSSYEQYF
NA,TRBV2,TRBJ2-5,many,TGTGCCAGCAGTGTCGGAGACCCCAGGCGGGAGACCCAGTACTTC,CASSVGDPRRETQYF
TRBD1,TRBV6-2/TRBV6-3,TRBJ2-5,many,TGTGCCAGCAGATCTTGGGACAGTGAAGAGACCCAGTACTTC,CASRSWDSEETQYF
TRBD2,TRBV6-1,TRBJ2-5,many,TGTGCCAGCAGTCGGACTAGCGGGGGGGCCATTGGAGAGACCCAGTACTTC,CASSRTSGGAIGETQYF
TRBD1,TRBV24-1,TRBJ1-2,few,TGTGCCACCAGTGATTGGGACAGGGGCTATGGCTACACCTTC,CATSDWDRGYGYTF
TRBD1,TRBV15,TRBJ1-4,few,TGTGCCACCAGCAGAAGCCGGGACAGTAATGAAAAACTGTTTTTT,CATSRSRDSNEKLFF
TRBD2,TRBV20-1,TRBJ2-2,NA,TGCAGTGCTAGGACTAGCGGGAGTATTAACACCGGGGAGCTGTTTTTT,CSARTSGSINTGELFF
TRBD2,TRBV24-1,TRBJ2-1,many,TGTGCCACCAGTGATTACGGACTAGCGGGACGGTATGAGCAGTTCTTC,CATSDYGLAGRYEQFF
NA,TRBV2,TRBJ1-2,NA,TGTGCCAGCAGTGAGCACCGAGGCTCTGGCTACACCTTC,CASSEHRGSGYTF
TRBD2,TRBV7-9,TRBJ2-5,NA,TGTGCCAGTCAGCGGGGGGCGTACCAAGAGACCCAGTACTTC,CASQRGAYQETQYF
TRBD1,TRBV20-1,TRBJ1-5,many,TGCAGTGCTAGATACGGGACAGGGTATAGCAATCAGCCCCAGCATTTT,CSARYGTGYSNQPQHF
TRBD2,TRBV6-2/TRBV6-3,TRBJ2-1,NA,TGTGCCAGCAGTTTTTGGACTAGCGGGGGCTCCTACAATGAGCAGTTCTTC,CASSFWTSGGSYNEQFF
TRBD2,TRBV5-1,TRBJ2-1,many,TGCGCCAGCAGCTTGTCGGTAGCGGGAGACAATGAGCAGTTCTTC,CASSLSVAGDNEQFF
TRBD1,TRBV10-3,TRBJ1-1,few,TGTGCCGTCGGGACAGCCAACACTGAAGCTTTCTTT,CAVGTANTEAFF
NA,TRBV10-3,TRBJ1-2,few,TGTGCCATCAGTGAGACCGGGACAATTAGCGTTAACTATGGCTACACCTTC,CAISETGTISVNYGYTF
TRBD2,TRBV28,TRBJ2-7,many,TGTGCCAGCAGTTTAAGAGCGGGAGGAAGCACCTACGAGCAGTACTTC,CASSLRAGGSTYEQYF
NA,TRBV20-1,TRBJ1-5,NA,TGCAGTGCTAGTATGGGGGGAAAGCCCCAGCATTTT,CSASMGGKPQHF
TRBD2,TRBV6-2/TRBV6-3,TRBJ2-3,NA,TGTGCCACCGTAGCGGGGGGCCCCACAGATACGCAGTATTTT,CATVAGGPTDTQYF
NA,TRBV7-8,TRBJ1-1,many,TGTGCCAGCAGCTCACCCGGGACAGAAGCTTTCTTT,CASSSPGTEAFF
TRBD2,TRBV3-1,TRBJ2-1,few,TGTGCCAGCAGCCTTACTAGCGGGAAGGGCTACAATGAGCAGTTCTTC,CASSLTSGKGYNEQFF
TRBD2,TRBV20-1,TRBJ2-7,many,TGCAGTGCTCGTGGACTAGCAGGAGGACCCAATTACGAGCAGTACTTC,CSARGLAGGPNYEQYF
TRBD2,TRBV18,TRBJ2-7,many,TGTGCCAGCTCACCCCCTACGGGGGGTTACGAGCAGTACTTC,CASSPPTGGYEQYF
TRBD1,TRBV18,TRBJ2-7,few,TGTGCCAGCTCAACCGCGGGACAGGCCACCTACGAGCAGTACTTC,CASSTAGQATYEQYF
TRBD1,TRBV24-1,TRBJ1-5,many,TGTGCCACCAGTGATTCCGGGACAGGTTCCAATCAGCCCCAGCATTTT,CATSDSGTGSNQPQHF
NA,TRBV15,TRBJ2-1,NA,TGTGCCACCAGCAGAGGAGGGGCCTACAATGAGCAGTTCTTC,CATSRGGAYNEQFF
TRBD1,TRBV20-1,TRBJ1-5,NA,TGCAGTGCTAGAGATCAGGGACAGTATAGCAATCAGCCCCAGCATTTT,CSARDQGQYSNQPQHF
TRBD2,TRBV12-3/TRBV12-4,TRBJ2-1,many,TGTGCCAGCAGGGGACTAGCTCGGATACCCAATGAGCAGTTCTTC,CASRGLARIPNEQFF
NA,TRBV12-3/TRBV12-4,TRBJ2-3,many,TGTGCCAGCAGTCCACGGCTCGCGGGAGATACGCAGTATTTT,CASSPRLAGDTQYF
NA,TRBV20-1,TRBJ2-7,many,TGCAGTGTCCCGCCTGCGGGCCGTTCCTACGAGCAGTACTTC,CSVPPAGRSYEQYF
NA,TRBV5-1,TRBJ2-3,few,TGCGCCAGCAGAACGGGGCTAAGCACAGATACGCAGTATTTT,CASRTGLSTDTQYF
TRBD1,TRBV12-3/TRBV12-4,TRBJ2-1,many,TGTGCCAGCAGTTCCCGGGACAGGGGAAGGAATGAGCAGTTCTTC,CASSSRDRGRNEQFF
NA,TRBV3-1,TRBJ2-7,many,TGTGCCAGCAGCTTCGGACTGGACGAGCAGTACTTC,CASSFGLDEQYF
NA,TRBV11-2,TRBJ2-1,NA,TGTGCCAGCAGAGGCAGAAACAATGAGCAGTTCTTC,CASRGRNNEQFF
NA,TRBV20-1,TRBJ2-5,few,TGCAGTGCCGCAAGAACGGAGACCCAGTACTTC,CSAARTETQYF
TRBD2,TRBV19,TRBJ2-3,many,TGTGCCAGTAGTACCCTCAGCGGGATGATCACAGATACGCAGTATTTT,CASSTLSGMITDTQYF
TRBD1,TRBV6-2/TRBV6-3,TRBJ1-6,many,TGTGCCAGCAGTTCTACGGTGGGACAGGGGGATTCACCCCTCCACTTT,CASSSTVGQGDSPLHF
NA,TRBV24-1,TRBJ1-2,NA,TGTGCCACCAGTGATCGAGACTATGGCTACACCTTC,CATSDRDYGYTF
NA,TRBV4-2,TRBJ1-4,NA,TGTGCCAGCAGCCTCCCCTTAGAGGAAGAAAAACTGTTTTTT,CASSLPLEEEKLFF
TRBD1,TRBV9,TRBJ1-5,few,TGTGCCAGCAGCGTAGGACAGGGGAAAAACCAGCCCCAGCATTTT,CASSVGQGKNQPQHF
NA,TRBV29-1,TRBJ2-7,few,TGCAGCGTGGTGACACCCCGAGCAATCTACGAGCAGTACTTC,CSVVTPRAIYEQYF
NA,TRBV29-1,TRBJ2-3,many,TGCAGCGTTGAAGATCTTGCGGGATTAAGCACAGATACGCAGTATTTT,CSVEDLAGLSTDTQYF
NA,TRBV11-2,TRBJ2-7,NA,TGTGCCAGCAGCCTAGGACAGCCCTCCTACGAGCAGTACTTC,CASSLGQPSYEQYF
TRBD1,TRBV9,TRBJ2-5,many,TGTGCCAGCAGCGTCTGGGACAGCCAAGAGACCCAGTACTTC,CASSVWDSQETQYF
TRBD1,TRBV11-2,TRBJ2-1,few,TGTGCCAGCAGCTTACGGGACAGATACTACAATGAGCAGTTCTTC,CASSLRDRYYNEQFF
NA,TRBV5-4,TRBJ2-2,few,TGTGCCAGCAGCTTTTCCAGGGGCGGCCGGGAGCTGTTTTTT,CASSFSRGGRELFF
TRBD1,TRBV2,TRBJ1-2,many,TGTGCCAGCAGGATGGACAGGGAGGAGTATGGCTACACCTTC,CASRMDREEYGYTF
NA,TRBV6-2/TRBV6-3,TRBJ1-2,few,TGTGCCAGCAGCCCAACTACTGGGATGAACTATGGCTACACCTTC,CASSPTTGMNYGYTF
TRBD1,TRBV4-1,TRBJ1-1,NA,TGCGCCAGCAGCCCGTATTACAGGGGCACTGAAGCTTTCTTT,CASSPYYRGTEAFF